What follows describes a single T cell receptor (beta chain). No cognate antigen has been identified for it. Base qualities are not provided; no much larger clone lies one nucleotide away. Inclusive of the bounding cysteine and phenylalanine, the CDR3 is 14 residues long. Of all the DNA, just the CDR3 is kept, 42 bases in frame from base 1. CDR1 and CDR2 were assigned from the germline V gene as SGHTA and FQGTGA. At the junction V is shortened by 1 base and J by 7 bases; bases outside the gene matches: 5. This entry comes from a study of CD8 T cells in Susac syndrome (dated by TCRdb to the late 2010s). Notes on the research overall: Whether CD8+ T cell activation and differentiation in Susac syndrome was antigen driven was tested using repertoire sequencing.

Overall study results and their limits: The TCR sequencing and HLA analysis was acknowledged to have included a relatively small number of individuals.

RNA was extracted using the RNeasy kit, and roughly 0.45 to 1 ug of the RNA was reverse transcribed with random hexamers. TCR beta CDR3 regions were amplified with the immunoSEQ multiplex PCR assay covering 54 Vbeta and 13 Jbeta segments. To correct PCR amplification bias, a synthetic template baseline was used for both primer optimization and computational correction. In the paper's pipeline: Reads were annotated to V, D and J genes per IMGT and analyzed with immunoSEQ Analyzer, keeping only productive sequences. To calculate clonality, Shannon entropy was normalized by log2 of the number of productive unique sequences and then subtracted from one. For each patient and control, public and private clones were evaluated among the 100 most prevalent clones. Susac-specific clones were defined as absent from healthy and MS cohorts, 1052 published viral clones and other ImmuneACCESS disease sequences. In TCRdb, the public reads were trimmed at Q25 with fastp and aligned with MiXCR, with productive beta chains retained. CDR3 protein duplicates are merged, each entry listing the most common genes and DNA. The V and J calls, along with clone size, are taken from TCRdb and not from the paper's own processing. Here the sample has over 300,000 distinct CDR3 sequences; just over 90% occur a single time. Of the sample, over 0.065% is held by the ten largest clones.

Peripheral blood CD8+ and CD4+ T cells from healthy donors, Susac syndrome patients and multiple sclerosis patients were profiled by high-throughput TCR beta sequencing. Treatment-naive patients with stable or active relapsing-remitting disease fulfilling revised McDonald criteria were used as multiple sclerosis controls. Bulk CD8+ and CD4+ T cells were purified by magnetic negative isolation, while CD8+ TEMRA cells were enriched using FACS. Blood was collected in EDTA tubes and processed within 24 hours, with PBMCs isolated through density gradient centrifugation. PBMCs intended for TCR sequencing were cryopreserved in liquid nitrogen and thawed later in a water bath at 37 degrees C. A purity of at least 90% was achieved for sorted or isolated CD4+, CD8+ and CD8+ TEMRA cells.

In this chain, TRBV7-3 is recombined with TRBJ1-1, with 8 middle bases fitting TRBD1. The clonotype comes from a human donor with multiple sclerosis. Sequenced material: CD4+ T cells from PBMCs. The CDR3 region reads CASSLSRDRGEAFF. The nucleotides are TGTGCCAGCAGCTTAAGTCGAGACAGGGGTGAAGCTTTCTTT.